The 31 T cell receptor beta chains presented below share a single source sample, sequenced in a study of OX40 agonist ivuxolimab in advanced cancers. TCRdb's table, derived via immunoSEQ multiplex PCR, lists solely in-frame clones and lacks some. The table includes around 84,000 clones, roughly 90% detected once. This sample comprised CD4+ or CD8+ T cells sorted from blood, obtained in a trial of the OX40 agonist ivuxolimab. Source of these receptors: an adult with an advanced solid tumor such as melanoma, head and neck, liver or kidney cancer.

The chain carries TRBV21-1 and TRBJ2-7; the table's D call, TRBD1, has no DNA check behind it. TRBV21-1 is recorded as a pseudogene. The CDR3 covers 20 residues. For the CDR3, the DNA is TGTGCCAGCAGCAAAGGTAGGGGACAGGGCGGCCTAGCGGACTCCTACGAGCAGTACTTC. As protein: CASSKGRGQGGLADSYEQYF.

J is TRBJ1-1 and V is TRBV5-1; D not certain. The V gene's germline CDR1 is SGHRS and CDR2 YFSETQ. This CDR3 is built from 11 residues. The germline V and J ends were trimmed by 5 bases and 4 bases, with 6 bases remaining between them. The CDR3 is CASRAGTEAFF. Here the CDR3 DNA reads TGCGCCAGCAGGGCGGGCACTGAAGCTTTCTTT.

The V gene is TRBV11-3, the J gene TRBJ1-1; tentative D call: TRBD1 (5 bases). There are 15 residues in the CDR3. V was cut by 2 bases and J by 3 bases, with 13 bases left in between. Germline V CDR1 and CDR2: SGHNT, YENEEA. The CDR3 sequence is CASSLRSGVDTEAFF. The CDR3 region has the DNA TGTGCCAGCAGCTTACGTTCGGGGGTGGACACTGAAGCTTTCTTT. Variable domain in full (rest from reference TRBV11-3 and TRBJ1-1): EAGVVQSPRYKIIEKKQPVAFWCNPISGHNTLYWYLQNLGQGPELLIRYENEEAVDDSQLPKDRFSAERLKGVDSTLKIQPAELGDSAVYLCASSLRSGVDTEAFFGQGTRLTVV.

The gene calls are TRBV28 and TRBJ2-7; TRBD1 or TRBD2 may be the D gene (5 bases each). Germline values: CDR1 MDHEN, CDR2 SYDVKM. Trimming removed 3 bases at V and 2 bases at J, with 14 bases between. This CDR3 contains 15 residues. CDR3 amino acids: CASSFWGPLTYEQYF. Here the CDR3 DNA reads TGTGCCAGCAGTTTCTGGGGACCCCTAACCTACGAGCAGTACTTC.

The J gene is TRBJ2-1, the V gene TRBV23-1; D may be TRBD1 or TRBD2 (6 bases each). TRBV23-1 is labeled an ORF, and its function is uncertain. The V end lost 0 bases, the J end lost 3 bases, and 15 bases lay between the germline ends. The CDR3 length is 17 residues. The CDR3 sequence is CASSQSKVGGGYNEQFF. DNA for the CDR3: TGCGCCAGCAGTCAATCGAAGGTCGGGGGCGGCTACAATGAGCAGTTCTTC.

In its sample, this clone was seen once. The rearrangement joins TRBV5-6 to TRBJ2-2; TRBD2 matches 11 bases. V gave up 4 bases and J gave up 5 bases; unmatched junction bases: 10. Per the germline V gene, CDR1 is SGHDT and CDR2 is YYEEEE. This CDR3 is 17 amino acids long. The CDR3 DNA follows: TGTGCCAGCAGCCCGCTAGCGGGAGGTGGGGTTACCGGGGAGCTGTTTTTT. It specifies CASSPLAGGGVTGELFF.

J is TRBJ1-1 and V is TRBV5-1; no clear D. CDR1 is SGHRS, CDR2 YFSETQ, per germline. V was pared by 0 bases and J by 0 bases, with 9 bases between. The CDR3 runs 15 residues. The CDR3 spells CASSLGQVMNTEAFF. The CDR3 coding sequence is TGCGCCAGCAGCTTGGGGCAGGTAATGAACACTGAAGCTTTCTTT.

This rearrangement joins TRBV19 to TRBJ1-1, with TRBD1 matching 7 bases. CDR1 is LNHDA and CDR2 is SQIVND in the germline V gene (reference sequence). V trimming: 4 bases; J trimming: 4 bases; junction bases outside the gene matches: 3. The CDR3 covers 13 residues. CDR3 protein: CASSKDRVTEAFF. The CDR3 DNA reads as TGTGCCAGTAGTAAAGACAGGGTCACTGAAGCTTTCTTT.

V and J are TRBV14 and TRBJ1-3; D gene uncertain. There are 13 residues in the CDR3. Germline V gives CDR1 SGHDN, CDR2 FVKESK. Trimming left V 0 bases short and J 4 bases short, with 4 bases between. The CDR3 region is CASSQEVGNTIYF. The CDR3 DNA reads as TGTGCCAGCAGCCAAGAAGTCGGAAACACCATATATTTT.

The J gene is TRBJ2-2, the V gene TRBV6-6; D is uncertain. V shed 0 bases and J shed 5 bases, with 7 bases lying between them. There are 14 residues in the CDR3. The germline V gene has CDR1 MNHNY and CDR2 SVGAGI (reference sequence). This chain's CDR3 is CASSYSQQTGELFF. The DNA of the CDR3 is TGTGCCAGCAGTTACTCGCAACAAACCGGGGAGCTGTTTTTT.

This clone was seen once. The chain joins TRBV29-1 to TRBJ1-3; TRBD1 is a possible D gene (5 bases). Germline V gene sequence: CDR1 SQVTM, CDR2 ANQGSEA. This CDR3 has 18 amino acids. V was pared by 0 bases and J by 0 bases, with 18 bases between. The CDR3 reads CSVEDRRGPPHSGNTIYF. CDR3 nucleotide sequence: TGCAGCGTTGAAGATAGGAGGGGCCCTCCTCACTCTGGAAACACCATATATTTT.

V usage is TRBV18 and J usage is TRBJ1-2; no reliable D call. Germline CDR1 is KGHSH and CDR2 is LQKENI. V was trimmed by 2 bases and J by 2 bases, leaving 12 bases between them. CDR3 length equals 15 residues. The CDR3, as DNA: TGTGCCAGCTCACCATTGTCGACCAACAACTATGGCTACACCTTC. Translating gives CASSPLSTNNYGYTF.

This clone was observed once. The chain recombines TRBV7-9 with TRBJ2-4; D might be TRBD1 (5 bases). Germline values: CDR1 SEHNR, CDR2 FQNEAQ (reference sequence). The CDR3 runs to 15 residues. The ends were cut back, 1 base at V and 0 bases at J, with 7 bases in the middle. The CDR3 region is CASSLDRLAKNIQYF. The DNA for the CDR3 is TGTGCCAGCAGCTTAGACAGGTTAGCCAAAAACATTCAGTACTTC.

The chain is built from TRBV19 and TRBJ1-1; D may be TRBD1 (5 bases). The CDR3 spans 15 residues. V dropped 3 bases and J dropped 5 bases, with 16 bases sitting between them. In germline, CDR1 is LNHDA, CDR2 SQIVND (reference sequence). CDR3 amino acids: CASSIPLGGGTEAFF. In DNA, the CDR3 is TGTGCCAGTAGTATCCCCCTCGGGGGTGGGACTGAAGCTTTCTTT.

V is TRBV7-3 and J is TRBJ1-6, with D tentatively TRBD1 (6 bases). Germline loops: CDR1 SGHTA, CDR2 FQGTGA. V lost 5 bases and J lost 0, with 8 bases in between. The CDR3 runs to 15 residues. This CDR3 is CASSQDSSYNSPLHF. The CDR3 coding sequence is TGTGCCAGCAGCCAGGACAGCTCCTATAATTCACCCCTCCACTTT.

This chain uses TRBV11-3 with TRBJ2-5; D is possibly TRBD2 (5 bases). Trimming took 4 bases from V and 2 from J, leaving 17 bases between them. The CDR3 has 16 amino acids. The germline V gene has CDR1 SGHNT and CDR2 YENEEA. CDR3 amino acids: CASSSGLTPAQETQYF. The DNA of the CDR3 is TGTGCCAGCAGCTCTGGACTCACTCCCGCGCAAGAGACCCAGTACTTC.

This clone has only one observation. Here the CDR3 reads CASSESGQGNSPLHF. In DNA, the CDR3 is TGTGCCAGCAGTGAGAGCGGACAGGGAAATTCACCCCTCCACTTT. V and J are TRBV25-1 and TRBJ1-6; 8 bases align to TRBD1. Germline V gene lookup returns CDR1 MGHDK and CDR2 SYGVNS. The V gene end was trimmed by 3 bases and the J gene end by 7 bases; junction bases not matched to a gene: 5. The CDR3 spans 15 residues.

This rearrangement joins TRBV28 to TRBJ1-3; D is perhaps TRBD1 (5 bases). The V and J ends lost 3 bases and 1 base respectively, with 10 bases between them. The CDR3 has 15 amino acids. Germline CDR1 reads MDHEN; CDR2 reads SYDVKM. The CDR3: CASSLGHISGNTIYF. The CDR3 DNA reads as TGTGCCAGCAGTTTGGGGCACATATCTGGAAACACCATATATTTT.

The CDR3 DNA is TGTGCCAGCAGAGAAACAGACAGGGTTTCTAATTCACCCCTCCACTTT. Translation: CASRETDRVSNSPLHF. V is TRBV7-2 and J is TRBJ1-6, with 7 bases aligning to TRBD1. Germline CDR1 is SGHTA and CDR2 is FQGNSA. V dropped 6 bases and J dropped 6; count of bases not matched to a gene: 11. The CDR3 spans 16 residues.

This chain links TRBV2 with TRBJ1-2, with 7 bases aligning to TRBD1. The V gene's germline CDR1 is SNHLY and CDR2 FYNNEI. The CDR3 runs to 15 residues. Trimming removed 5 bases from V and 1 base from J; junction bases left unmatched: 7. The CDR3 sequence is CASSRPTGVNYGYTF. The CDR3 region has the DNA TGTGCCAGCAGTAGACCAACAGGGGTTAACTATGGCTACACCTTC. The whole variable domain, remainder taken from reference TRBV2 and TRBJ1-2, is EPEVTQTPSHQVTQMGQEVILRCVPISNHLYFYWYRQILGQKVEFLVSFYNNEISEKSEIFDDQFSVERPDGSNFTLKIRSTKLEDSAMYFCASSRPTGVNYGYTFGSGTRLTVV.

The rearrangement uses TRBV10-2 and TRBJ2-2; no firm D call. CDR3 size: 11 residues. CDR1 is WSHSY, CDR2 SAAADI, per germline. Deletions cut 0 bases from V and 9 bases from J, with 2 bases between. CDR3 coding DNA: TGCGCCAGCAGTGAGTCCCGGGAGCTGTTTTTT. This codes for CASSESRELFF.

CDR3 protein: CASSLEGQANEKLFF. The CDR3 DNA is TGTGCCAGCAGCTTAGAGGGGCAGGCTAATGAAAAACTGTTTTTT. The V gene is TRBV11-3, the J gene TRBJ1-4; perhaps TRBD1 as D (5 bases). Trimming removed 0 bases from V and 3 bases from J, with 8 bases in between. Germline CDR1 reads SGHNT; CDR2 reads YENEEA. The CDR3 sequence is 15 residues long.

The V gene is TRBV5-1, the J gene TRBJ2-2, with 9 nucleotides matching TRBD2. The ends lost 0 bases at V and 2 bases at J; junction bases unmatched: 5. The CDR3 runs to 17 residues. Looked up from germline, CDR1 is SGHRS and CDR2 is YFSETQ. Here the CDR3 DNA reads TGCGCCAGCAGCTTGGTGTCTAGCGGGACAAACACCGGGGAGCTGTTTTTT. Its translation: CASSLVSSGTNTGELFF.

This clone was counted a single time. The chain joins TRBV7-2 to TRBJ1-5; TRBD1 might be the D (5 bases). Trimming shortened V by 1 base and J by 6 bases, and 13 bases separated the two germline ends. The CDR3 consists of 15 residues. Per the germline V gene, CDR1 is SGHTA and CDR2 is FQGNSA. The CDR3 coding sequence is TGTGCCAGCAGCTTAGAGCAGGGAGTCGGTCAGCCCCAGCATTTT. It is translated as CASSLEQGVGQPQHF.

The V and J genes are TRBV7-2 and TRBJ2-6; 11 bases line up with TRBD2. V dropped 5 bases and J dropped 2; count of bases not matched to a gene: 8. Germline V gene data show CDR1 as SGHTA and CDR2 as FQGNSA. The CDR3 extends over 18 amino acids. The CDR3 reads CASSLLAGGGPGANVLTF. For the CDR3, the DNA is TGTGCCAGCAGCCTTTTAGCGGGAGGGGGGCCTGGGGCCAACGTCCTGACTTTC.

In its sample, this clone was seen once. The chain carries TRBV5-4 and TRBJ1-3; weak D call: TRBD1 (5 bases). The CDR3 spans 15 residues. The V end lost 4 bases, the J end lost 7 bases, and 18 bases lay between the germline ends. The germline V gene encodes CDR1 SGHNT and CDR2 YYREEE (reference sequence). CDR3 in DNA: TGTGCCAGCAGCAATACCGGGACCACATGGAACACCATATATTTT. It specifies CASSNTGTTWNTIYF.

This chain links TRBV7-2 with TRBJ2-5, with D uncertain. V lost 4 bases and J lost 4, with 10 bases in between. The CDR3 extends over 13 amino acids. Germline-derived CDR1 and CDR2 are SGHTA and FQGNSA. As DNA, the CDR3 is TGTGCCAGCAGCTGGGCCCTAAGAGAGACCCAGTACTTC. Its translation is CASSWALRETQYF. Looking up the rest from reference TRBV7-2 and TRBJ2-5 gives the full variable domain: GAGVSQSPSNKVTEKGKDVELRCDPISGHTALYWYRQSLGQGLEFLIYFQGNSAPDKSGLPSDRFSAERTGGSVSTLTIQRTQQEDSAVYLCASSWALRETQYFGPGTRLLVL.

J is TRBJ2-5 and V is TRBV5-5; D is perhaps TRBD1 (5 bases). Trimming took 0 bases from V and 0 from J, leaving 15 bases between them. This CDR3 region has 17 residues. Germline assignment: CDR1 SGHKS and CDR2 YYEKEE (reference sequence). The CDR3 reads CASSLGASQGYQETQYF. CDR3 DNA sequence: TGTGCCAGCAGCTTGGGAGCTTCGCAGGGTTACCAAGAGACCCAGTACTTC.

The genes are TRBV10-3 and TRBJ2-1, with a weak D call TRBD1 (6 bases). The germline V and J ends were trimmed by 7 bases and 0 bases, with 10 bases remaining between them. The CDR3 runs 14 residues. Per the germline V gene, CDR1 is ENHRY and CDR2 is SYGVKD. The CDR3 loop is CAINGQSSYNEQFF. The CDR3 nucleotides read TGTGCCATCAACGGACAGAGCTCCTACAATGAGCAGTTCTTC.

The chain uses TRBV7-3 and TRBJ2-5; unclear D gene. Per the germline V gene, CDR1 is SGHTA and CDR2 is FQGTGA. The V and J ends lost 5 bases and 2 bases respectively, with 9 bases between them. The CDR3 spans 13 residues. The CDR3 reads CASSVAGQETQYF. The CDR3 bases are TGTGCCAGCAGCGTAGCCGGGCAAGAGACCCAGTACTTC.

This chain links TRBV19 with TRBJ2-3; D gene uncertain. This CDR3 is built from 13 residues. V lost 3 bases and J 2 bases, leaving 6 bases between the germline ends. Germline V gene sequence: CDR1 LNHDA, CDR2 SQIVND (reference sequence). The CDR3 nucleotides are TGTGCCAGTAGTATCTACAACACAGATACGCAGTATTTT. This sequence encodes CASSIYNTDTQYF.